This entry is about one T cell receptor beta chain. Antigen: not known. This specimen comes from a study of shared clonotypes between healthy human individuals. Across the whole study: CD8 memory received one plate per donor, CD8 naive two, CD4 memory three and CD4 naive three. The study, taken as a whole, reports: The naive CD4 repertoires of a handful of donors were compared, and roughly 5% of clonotypes were shared. Generally, naive subsets came out with larger estimated richness than memory subsets.

CDR1 MDHEN and CDR2 SYDVKM come from the germline V gene. This CDR3 spans 19 amino acids. The ends were cut back, 2 bases at V and 5 bases at J, with 28 bases in the middle. Selected positively for CCR7 and CD45RO-negative, naive CD8 cells excluded terminally differentiated effector memory CD45RA+ cells. Some clones are missing from TCRdb's copy, which holds only in-frame ones; the method was immunoSEQ multiplex PCR. The profile shows around 1,900,000 clones, approximately 92% of them singletons. Sample: naive CD8+ T cells from PBMCs. The receptor was derived from a man aged 18-30 years in good health. Some clones in this sample may be carry-over from other donors' samples. The chain combines TRBV28 with TRBJ2-7, with D possibly matching TRBD1 (7 bases). This chain's CDR3 is CASSLIGGTADLYAHEQYF. CDR3 sequence (DNA): TGTGCCAGCAGTTTAATTGGCGGGACAGCGGATCTATACGCTCACGAGCAGTACTTC.